A selection of T cell receptor beta chains follows, all from one sample in a study of shared clonotypes between healthy human individuals. Here immunoSEQ multiplex PCR was the method, and the copy in TCRdb shows in-frame clones only, minus some. The top ten hold 0.55% to 0.7% of the sample, which has around 980,000 clones, about 84% seen once. The sequenced material came from memory CD4+ T cells from PBMCs. The receptors were gathered from a man between 18 and 35 years old in good health. Some clones in this sample may be carry-over from other donors' samples. Each CDR3 is given with its conserved first and last residue. A D gene is named only where the DNA matches it firmly. For some rows the clone size is stated as once, few or many, or as a class when expanded; others skip it.

cdr3_length: 14; v_call: TRBV6-1; j_call: TRBJ2-7; clone_size: .; d_call: TRBD1; cdr3_nt: TGTGCCAGCAGTGCGGGGGACAGGGCCTACGAGCAGTACTTC; cdr3_aa: CASSAGDRAYEQYF
cdr3_length: 15; v_call: TRBV28; j_call: TRBJ2-3; clone_size: .; d_call: .; cdr3_nt: TGTGCCAGCAGTACCCCGGTGGGAGACACAGATACGCAGTATTTT; cdr3_aa: CASSTPVGDTDTQYF
cdr3_length: 13; v_call: TRBV7-2; j_call: TRBJ2-7; clone_size: .; d_call: TRBD2; cdr3_nt: TGTGCCAGCAGCTTACTAGCGGCCTACGAGCAGTACTTC; cdr3_aa: CASSLLAAYEQYF
cdr3_length: 14; v_call: TRBV6-1; j_call: TRBJ2-7; clone_size: .; d_call: .; cdr3_nt: TGTGCCAGCAGTGAAGCGTGGGGGGCTTACGAGCAGTACTTC; cdr3_aa: CASSEAWGAYEQYF
cdr3_length: 11; v_call: TRBV20-1; j_call: TRBJ2-4; clone_size: .; d_call: .; cdr3_nt: TGCAGTGGAACCCGATTAAACATTCAGTACTTC; cdr3_aa: CSGTRLNIQYF
cdr3_length: 13; v_call: TRBV28; j_call: TRBJ2-7; clone_size: few; d_call: TRBD1; cdr3_nt: TGTGCCAGCAGTTCGGGACAGGGCTACGAGCAGTACTTC; cdr3_aa: CASSSGQGYEQYF
cdr3_length: 13; v_call: TRBV29-1; j_call: TRBJ2-5; clone_size: .; d_call: .; cdr3_nt: TGCAGCGTTGACCCAGGCATCCAAGAGACCCAGTACTTC; cdr3_aa: CSVDPGIQETQYF
cdr3_length: 16; v_call: TRBV5-6; j_call: TRBJ2-7; clone_size: few; d_call: TRBD1; cdr3_nt: TGTGCCAGCATGCCCGGAACCGGGACAGGGACGTACGAGCAGTACTTC; cdr3_aa: CASMPGTGTGTYEQYF
cdr3_length: 14; v_call: TRBV19; j_call: TRBJ1-5; clone_size: .; d_call: .; cdr3_nt: TGTGCCAGTGCCAGGGGAAATAGCAATCAGCCCCAGCATTTT; cdr3_aa: CASARGNSNQPQHF
cdr3_length: 16; v_call: TRBV28; j_call: TRBJ2-1; clone_size: .; d_call: .; cdr3_nt: TGTGCCAGCAGTTTCGTGCCGGGAGCCGTAAACAATGAGCAGTTCTTC; cdr3_aa: CASSFVPGAVNNEQFF
cdr3_length: 13; v_call: TRBV29-1; j_call: TRBJ2-7; clone_size: .; d_call: TRBD1; cdr3_nt: TGCAGCGTTGGAGACAGGGGACTCAGGGAGCAGTACTTC; cdr3_aa: CSVGDRGLREQYF
cdr3_length: 13; v_call: TRBV7-9; j_call: TRBJ2-1; clone_size: .; d_call: .; cdr3_nt: TGTGCCAGCAGCTCCGGGGTCCCCAATGAGCAGTTCTTC; cdr3_aa: CASSSGVPNEQFF
cdr3_length: 13; v_call: TRBV2; j_call: TRBJ1-1; clone_size: .; d_call: .; cdr3_nt: TGTGCCAGCATCAACGTAGGGGGGACTGAAGCTTTCTTT; cdr3_aa: CASINVGGTEAFF
cdr3_length: 14; v_call: TRBV5-1; j_call: TRBJ2-5; clone_size: .; d_call: .; cdr3_nt: TGCGCCAGCGGATCTACGAGCGGCCAAGAGACCCAGTACTTC; cdr3_aa: CASGSTSGQETQYF
cdr3_length: 14; v_call: TRBV18; j_call: TRBJ1-1; clone_size: .; d_call: .; cdr3_nt: TGTGCCAGCTCAAAACAGGGCGAGGGGACTGAAGCTTTCTTT; cdr3_aa: CASSKQGEGTEAFF
cdr3_length: 15; v_call: TRBV28; j_call: TRBJ1-5; clone_size: .; d_call: TRBD1; cdr3_nt: TGTGCCAGCGGGGGGGGACAGGGTGGCAATCAGCCCCAGCATTTT; cdr3_aa: CASGGGQGGNQPQHF
cdr3_length: 12; v_call: TRBV25-1; j_call: TRBJ1-2; clone_size: few; d_call: .; cdr3_nt: TGTGCCAGCAGTGAAGTGAACTATGGCTACACCTTC; cdr3_aa: CASSEVNYGYTF
cdr3_length: 15; v_call: TRBV27; j_call: TRBJ2-7; clone_size: .; d_call: .; cdr3_nt: TGTGCCAGCAGTCCATTCACAGGGACCTCCTACGAGCAGTACTTC; cdr3_aa: CASSPFTGTSYEQYF
cdr3_length: 13; v_call: TRBV28; j_call: TRBJ1-1; clone_size: .; d_call: .; cdr3_nt: TGTGCCAGCAGTTGGGGCATGAGCGTAGTAGCTTTCTTT; cdr3_aa: CASSWGMSVVAFF
cdr3_length: 13; v_call: TRBV30; j_call: TRBJ1-2; clone_size: .; d_call: .; cdr3_nt: TGTGCCTGGAGTGTACGGAGCAGATCAGGCTACACCTTC; cdr3_aa: CAWSVRSRSGYTF
cdr3_length: 13; v_call: TRBV7-6; j_call: TRBJ2-7; clone_size: few; d_call: .; cdr3_nt: TGTGCCAGCTCGCGGGCAGGGACCTACGAGCAGTACTTC; cdr3_aa: CASSRAGTYEQYF
cdr3_length: 13; v_call: TRBV30; j_call: TRBJ1-5; clone_size: few; d_call: .; cdr3_nt: TGTGCCTGGAGTGAGGGTACAGTTCAGCCCCAGCATTTT; cdr3_aa: CAWSEGTVQPQHF
cdr3_length: 14; v_call: TRBV5-1; j_call: TRBJ1-1; clone_size: .; d_call: .; cdr3_nt: TGCGCCAGCAGCTTCGATGCAGGGACCACTGAAGCTTTCTTT; cdr3_aa: CASSFDAGTTEAFF
cdr3_length: 15; v_call: TRBV7-2; j_call: TRBJ2-7; clone_size: .; d_call: .; cdr3_nt: TGTGCCAGCAGCTTAGGGGGCCGATACTCCTACGAGCAGTACTTC; cdr3_aa: CASSLGGRYSYEQYF
cdr3_length: 12; v_call: TRBV10-3; j_call: TRBJ1-1; clone_size: once; d_call: .; cdr3_nt: TGTGCCATCAGTGAGTCCCGGAGGGAAGCTTTCTTT; cdr3_aa: CAISESRREAFF
cdr3_length: 15; v_call: TRBV18; j_call: TRBJ1-2; clone_size: .; d_call: TRBD1; cdr3_nt: TGTGCCAGCTCACCCCTAGGACAGGGAGACAGTGGCTACACCTTC; cdr3_aa: CASSPLGQGDSGYTF
cdr3_length: 14; v_call: TRBV7-3; j_call: TRBJ2-1; clone_size: once; d_call: .; cdr3_nt: TGTGCCAGCAGCTCCCAAGTTGGCGGTTATGAGCAGTTCTTC; cdr3_aa: CASSSQVGGYEQFF
cdr3_length: 16; v_call: TRBV5-6; j_call: TRBJ2-7; clone_size: .; d_call: .; cdr3_nt: TGTGCCAGCAGCTTGGCTTTTCTCCGGGGGTCTGGCGAGCAGTACTTC; cdr3_aa: CASSLAFLRGSGEQYF
cdr3_length: 16; v_call: TRBV6-5; j_call: TRBJ1-2; clone_size: many; d_call: TRBD1; cdr3_nt: TGTGCCAGCAGTTACTCCCGGACAGGGGGCAGTTATGGCTACACCTTC; cdr3_aa: CASSYSRTGGSYGYTF
cdr3_length: 16; v_call: TRBV5-1; j_call: TRBJ1-1; clone_size: many; d_call: TRBD1; cdr3_nt: TGCGCCAGTCATCCGGGACAGACAGTCATGAACACTGAAGCTTTCTTT; cdr3_aa: CASHPGQTVMNTEAFF
cdr3_length: 12; v_call: TRBV7-9; j_call: TRBJ2-5; clone_size: .; d_call: .; cdr3_nt: TGTGCCAGCAGCTTTACGGGCGAGACCCAGTACTTC; cdr3_aa: CASSFTGETQYF
cdr3_length: 15; v_call: TRBV7-3; j_call: TRBJ2-3; clone_size: .; d_call: .; cdr3_nt: TGTGCCAGCACCGATGAGGAGGGGAGCACAGATACGCAGTATTTT; cdr3_aa: CASTDEEGSTDTQYF
cdr3_length: 14; v_call: TRBV25-1; j_call: TRBJ2-7; clone_size: many; d_call: TRBD2; cdr3_nt: TGTGCCAGCAGTGTAGCGGGGGCGGAATACGAGCAGTACTTC; cdr3_aa: CASSVAGAEYEQYF
cdr3_length: 16; v_call: TRBV28; j_call: TRBJ2-1; clone_size: .; d_call: TRBD1; cdr3_nt: TGTGCCAGCAGTTCCCCGGCCGGGACAGACCTTAATGAGCAGTTCTTC; cdr3_aa: CASSSPAGTDLNEQFF
cdr3_length: 16; v_call: TRBV7-3; j_call: TRBJ2-2; clone_size: .; d_call: TRBD2; cdr3_nt: TGTGCCAGCAGCTTGAGACTAGCGGGGGCCACCGGGGAGCTGTTTTTT; cdr3_aa: CASSLRLAGATGELFF
cdr3_length: 15; v_call: TRBV5-1; j_call: TRBJ2-7; clone_size: .; d_call: .; cdr3_nt: TGCGCCAGCAGCTTGTTTGGGGGAGGCGTGTACGAGCAGTACTTC; cdr3_aa: CASSLFGGGVYEQYF
cdr3_length: 16; v_call: TRBV7-9; j_call: TRBJ1-2; clone_size: .; d_call: TRBD1; cdr3_nt: TGCGCCAGCAGCCAAGAATCCGACAGGGATATCCATGGCTACACCTTC; cdr3_aa: CASSQESDRDIHGYTF
cdr3_length: 13; v_call: TRBV4-1; j_call: TRBJ1-3; clone_size: few; d_call: .; cdr3_nt: TGCGCCAGCAGCCTTCTCCTTGGAAACACCATATATTTT; cdr3_aa: CASSLLLGNTIYF
cdr3_length: 16; v_call: TRBV14; j_call: TRBJ2-1; clone_size: few; d_call: .; cdr3_nt: TGTGCCAGCAGCTTTATAACAGGGCTCGGGGGCAATGAGCAGTTCTTC; cdr3_aa: CASSFITGLGGNEQFF
cdr3_length: 16; v_call: TRBV5-1; j_call: TRBJ2-5; clone_size: .; d_call: TRBD2; cdr3_nt: TGCGCCAGCAGCTTGGACGTAGGCGGGAGTGGAGAGACCCAGTACTTC; cdr3_aa: CASSLDVGGSGETQYF
cdr3_length: 13; v_call: TRBV6-6; j_call: TRBJ1-5; clone_size: .; d_call: .; cdr3_nt: TGTGCCAGCACCTCCTCGTGGGGGTCGCCCCAGCATTTT; cdr3_aa: CASTSSWGSPQHF
cdr3_length: 15; v_call: TRBV27; j_call: TRBJ2-3; clone_size: .; d_call: TRBD2; cdr3_nt: TGTGCCAGCAGACGGACTAGCGGGACAACAGATACGCAGTATTTT; cdr3_aa: CASRRTSGTTDTQYF
cdr3_length: 16; v_call: TRBV27; j_call: TRBJ1-5; clone_size: .; d_call: .; cdr3_nt: TGTGCCAGCAGTTTATGGGGGAGAGGTAGCAATCAGCCCCAGCATTTT; cdr3_aa: CASSLWGRGSNQPQHF
cdr3_length: 17; v_call: TRBV5-4; j_call: TRBJ2-7; clone_size: .; d_call: TRBD1; cdr3_nt: TGTGCCAGCAGTTTGGGGGGGACAGGGGGAGCTCGGGACGAGCAGTACTTC; cdr3_aa: CASSLGGTGGARDEQYF
cdr3_length: 13; v_call: TRBV30; j_call: TRBJ2-1; clone_size: .; d_call: .; cdr3_nt: TGTGCCAGCCGACGGGCAGTTAACAATGAGCAGTTCTTC; cdr3_aa: CASRRAVNNEQFF
cdr3_length: 15; v_call: TRBV4-1; j_call: TRBJ1-1; clone_size: .; d_call: .; cdr3_nt: TGCGCCAGCAGCCTTTCAGGCTCAAAGGACACTGAAGCTTTCTTT; cdr3_aa: CASSLSGSKDTEAFF
cdr3_length: 19; v_call: TRBV14; j_call: TRBJ2-3; clone_size: .; d_call: TRBD2; cdr3_nt: TGTGCCAGCAGCCGGGAGGCGGGAGGCCCCCCGCGTCGCACAGATACGCAGTATTTT; cdr3_aa: CASSREAGGPPRRTDTQYF
cdr3_length: 10; v_call: TRBV19; j_call: TRBJ2-2; clone_size: .; d_call: .; cdr3_nt: TGTGCCAGTAGTAGGCGTGAGCTGTTTTTT; cdr3_aa: CASSRRELFF
cdr3_length: 13; v_call: TRBV7-9; j_call: TRBJ2-5; clone_size: .; d_call: .; cdr3_nt: TGTGCCAGCACCCCCCCGGGCCAAGAGACCCAGTACTTC; cdr3_aa: CASTPPGQETQYF
cdr3_length: 14; v_call: TRBV5-1; j_call: TRBJ2-1; clone_size: .; d_call: .; cdr3_nt: TGCGCCAGCCGGCCACTAGACTCCTACAATGAGCAGTTCTTC; cdr3_aa: CASRPLDSYNEQFF
cdr3_length: 14; v_call: TRBV6-5; j_call: TRBJ2-7; clone_size: .; d_call: .; cdr3_nt: TGTGCCAGCAGTTACTCGAACCCTTTGACCGAGCAGTACTTC; cdr3_aa: CASSYSNPLTEQYF
cdr3_length: 14; v_call: TRBV4-1; j_call: TRBJ2-7; clone_size: .; d_call: .; cdr3_nt: TGCGCCAGCAGCCCCCCGGGGAGTCTGGGAGAGCAGTACTTC; cdr3_aa: CASSPPGSLGEQYF
cdr3_length: 12; v_call: TRBV28; j_call: TRBJ1-1; clone_size: .; d_call: .; cdr3_nt: TGTGCCAGCAGTCCCCGCGACACTGAAGCTTTCTTT; cdr3_aa: CASSPRDTEAFF
cdr3_length: 14; v_call: TRBV29-1; j_call: TRBJ2-1; clone_size: .; d_call: TRBD2; cdr3_nt: TGCAGCGTTCGCCGAACTAGCGGGATGGGTGAACAGTTCTTC; cdr3_aa: CSVRRTSGMGEQFF
cdr3_length: 16; v_call: TRBV9; j_call: TRBJ1-1; clone_size: few; d_call: TRBD1; cdr3_nt: TGTGCCAGCAGCCTTGGGACAGGGGGGAGGAGCACTGAAGCTTTCTTT; cdr3_aa: CASSLGTGGRSTEAFF